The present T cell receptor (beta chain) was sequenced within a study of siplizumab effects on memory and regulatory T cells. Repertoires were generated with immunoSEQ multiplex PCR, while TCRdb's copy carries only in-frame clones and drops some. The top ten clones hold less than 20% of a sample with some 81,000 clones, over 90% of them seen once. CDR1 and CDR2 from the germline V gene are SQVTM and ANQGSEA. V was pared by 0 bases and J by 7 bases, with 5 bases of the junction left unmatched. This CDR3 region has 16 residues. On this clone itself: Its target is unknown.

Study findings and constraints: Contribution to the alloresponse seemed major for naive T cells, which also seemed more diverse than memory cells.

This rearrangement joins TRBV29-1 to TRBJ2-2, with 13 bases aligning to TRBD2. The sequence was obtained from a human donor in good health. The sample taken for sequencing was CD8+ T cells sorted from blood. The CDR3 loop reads CSVEDELAGGVGELFF. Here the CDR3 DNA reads TGCAGCGTTGAAGATGAACTAGCGGGAGGGGTCGGGGAGCTGTTTTTT.